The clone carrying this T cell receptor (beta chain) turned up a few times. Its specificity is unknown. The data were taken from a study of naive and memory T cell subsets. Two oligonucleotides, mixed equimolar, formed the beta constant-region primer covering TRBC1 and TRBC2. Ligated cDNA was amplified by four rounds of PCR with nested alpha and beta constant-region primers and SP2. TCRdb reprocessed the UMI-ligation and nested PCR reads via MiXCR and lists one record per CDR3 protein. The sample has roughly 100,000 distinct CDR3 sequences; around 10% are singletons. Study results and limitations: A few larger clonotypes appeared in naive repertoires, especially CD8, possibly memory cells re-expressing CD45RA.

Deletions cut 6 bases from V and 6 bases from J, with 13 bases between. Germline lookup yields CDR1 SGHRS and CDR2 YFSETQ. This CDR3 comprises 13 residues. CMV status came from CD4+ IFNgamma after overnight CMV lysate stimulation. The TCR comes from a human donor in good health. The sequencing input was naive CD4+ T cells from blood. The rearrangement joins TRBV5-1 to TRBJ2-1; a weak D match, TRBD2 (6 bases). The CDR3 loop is CASTSRGPNEQFF. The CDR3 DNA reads TGCGCCAGCACATCGCGGGGCCCCAATGAGCAGTTCTTC.